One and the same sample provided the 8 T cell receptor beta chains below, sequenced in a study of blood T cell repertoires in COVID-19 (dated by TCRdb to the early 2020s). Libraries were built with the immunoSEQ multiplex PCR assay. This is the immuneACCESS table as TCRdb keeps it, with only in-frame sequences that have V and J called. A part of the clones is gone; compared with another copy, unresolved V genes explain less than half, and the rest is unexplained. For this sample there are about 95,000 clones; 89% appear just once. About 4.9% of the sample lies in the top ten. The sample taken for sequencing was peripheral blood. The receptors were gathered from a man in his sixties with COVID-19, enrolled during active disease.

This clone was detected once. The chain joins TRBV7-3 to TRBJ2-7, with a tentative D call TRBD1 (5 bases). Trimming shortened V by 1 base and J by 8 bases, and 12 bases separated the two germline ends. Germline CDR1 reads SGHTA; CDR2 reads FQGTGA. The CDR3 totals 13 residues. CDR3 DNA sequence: TGTGCCAGCAGCTTAAACGATCTGGGGCAGCAGTACTTC. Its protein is CASSLNDLGQQYF.

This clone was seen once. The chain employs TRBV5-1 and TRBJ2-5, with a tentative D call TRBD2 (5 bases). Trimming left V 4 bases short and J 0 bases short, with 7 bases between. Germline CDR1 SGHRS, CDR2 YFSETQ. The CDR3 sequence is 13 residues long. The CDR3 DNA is TGCGCCAGCAGCCGGACTCACCAAGAGACCCAGTACTTC. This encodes CASSRTHQETQYF.

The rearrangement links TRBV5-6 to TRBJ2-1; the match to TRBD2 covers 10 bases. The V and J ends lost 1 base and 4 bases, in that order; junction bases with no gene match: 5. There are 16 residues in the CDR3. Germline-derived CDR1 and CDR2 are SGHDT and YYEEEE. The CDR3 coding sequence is TGTGCCAGCAGCTTGTATATACTAGCGGGATACAATGAGCAGTTCTTC. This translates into CASSLYILAGYNEQFF.

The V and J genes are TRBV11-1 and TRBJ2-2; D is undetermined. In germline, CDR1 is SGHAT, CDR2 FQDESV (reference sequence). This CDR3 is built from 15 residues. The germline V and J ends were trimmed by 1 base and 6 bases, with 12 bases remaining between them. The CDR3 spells CASSLDVMGAGELFF. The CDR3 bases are TGTGCCAGCAGCTTAGACGTAATGGGCGCCGGGGAGCTGTTTTTT.

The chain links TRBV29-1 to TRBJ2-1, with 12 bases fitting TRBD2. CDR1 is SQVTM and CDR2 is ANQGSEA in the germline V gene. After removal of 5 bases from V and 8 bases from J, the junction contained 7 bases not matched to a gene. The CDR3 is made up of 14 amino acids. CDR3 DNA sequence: TGCAGCGTTTCGACTAGCGGGAGTATGTATGAGCAGTTCTTC. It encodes CSVSTSGSMYEQFF.

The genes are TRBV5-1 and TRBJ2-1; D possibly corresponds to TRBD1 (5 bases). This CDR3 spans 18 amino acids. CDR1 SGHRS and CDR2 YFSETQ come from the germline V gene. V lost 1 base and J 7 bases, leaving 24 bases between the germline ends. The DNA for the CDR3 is TGCGCCAGCAGCTTGAGGAGATTCGGGCAGGGATCTGGGAATGAGCAGTTCTTC. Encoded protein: CASSLRRFGQGSGNEQFF.

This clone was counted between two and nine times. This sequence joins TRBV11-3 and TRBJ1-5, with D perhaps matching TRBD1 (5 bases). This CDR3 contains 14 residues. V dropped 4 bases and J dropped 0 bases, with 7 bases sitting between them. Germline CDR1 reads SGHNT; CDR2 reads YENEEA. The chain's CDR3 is CASSSGGSNQPQHF. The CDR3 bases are TGTGCCAGCAGCTCCGGGGGTAGCAATCAGCCCCAGCATTTT.

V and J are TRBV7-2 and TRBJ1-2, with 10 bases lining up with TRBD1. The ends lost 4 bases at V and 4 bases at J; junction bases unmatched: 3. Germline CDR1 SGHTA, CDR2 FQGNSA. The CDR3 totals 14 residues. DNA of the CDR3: TGTGCCAGCAGCTCAAGACAGGGGGCCTATGGCTACACCTTC. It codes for CASSSRQGAYGYTF.